Following are 32 T cell receptor beta chains from one sample sequenced in a study of CD8 T cells in Susac syndrome. RNA in amounts of roughly 0.5 to 1 ug was reverse transcribed with random hexamers. TCRdb fed the immunoSEQ multiplex PCR reads into MiXCR, producing one record per CDR3 protein. The table shows about 280,000 distinct CDR3 sequences, with 70% to 90% occurring only once. The specimen was CD8+ T cells from PBMCs. The receptors were gathered from a human donor with multiple sclerosis.

The chain couples TRBV9 to TRBJ2-3; D is uncertain. The CDR3 is 13 amino acids. CDR1 is SGDLS, CDR2 YYNGEE, per germline. Deletions cut 0 bases from V and 5 bases from J, with 7 bases between. The CDR3 is CASSVGSKDTQYF. The CDR3 bases are TGTGCCAGCAGCGTAGGGTCCAAAGATACGCAGTATTTT.

The J gene is TRBJ2-1, the V gene TRBV24-1; D call uncertain. V was trimmed by 1 base and J by 5 bases, leaving 8 bases between them. The CDR3 has 14 amino acids. Germline CDR1 is KGHDR and CDR2 is SFDVKD. The CDR3 protein is CATSDFEDHNEQFF. The CDR3 nucleotides read TGTGCCACCAGTGATTTTGAGGACCACAATGAGCAGTTCTTC.

The rearrangement links TRBV24-1 to TRBJ1-1; D gene unclear. The V end was cut by 6 bases, the J end by 4 bases, with 5 bases between. The CDR3 runs 11 residues. CDR1 and CDR2 (germline): KGHDR, SFDVKD. The CDR3 loop is CATSLGTEAFF. The DNA for the CDR3 is TGTGCCACCAGTCTAGGCACTGAAGCTTTCTTT.

The CDR3 is CASSHYSGRAPGELFF. The DNA for the CDR3 is TGTGCCAGCTCCCATTATAGCGGGAGGGCCCCCGGGGAGCTGTTTTTT. V and J are TRBV27 and TRBJ2-2; 11 nucleotides agree with TRBD2. There are 16 residues in the CDR3. Germline assignment: CDR1 MNHEY and CDR2 SMNVEV (reference sequence). The trim removed 8 bases at V and 6 bases at J, leaving 11 bases unmatched.

A single count supports this clonotype. The chain carries TRBV19 and TRBJ1-1; D perhaps matches TRBD1 (6 bases). The germline V gene has CDR1 LNHDA and CDR2 SQIVND (reference sequence). The CDR3 contains 14 residues. V gave up 6 bases and J gave up 3 bases, with 14 bases separating them. The CDR3 sequence: CASRMTGPDTEAFF. CDR3 in DNA: TGTGCCAGTAGGATGACAGGCCCGGACACTGAAGCTTTCTTT.

The chain has TRBV6-5 and TRBJ1-4; D might be TRBD1 (5 bases). The CDR3 sequence is 16 residues long. Trimming cost V 0 bases and J 8 bases, with 16 bases left between them. In germline, CDR1 is MNHEY, CDR2 SVGAGI. CDR3 coding DNA: TGTGCCAGCAGTTACTCGGGGCAGGCAGGTTACGAAAAACTGTTTTTT. It specifies CASSYSGQAGYEKLFF.

The chain joins TRBV9 to TRBJ2-1, with 9 nucleotides matching TRBD2. CDR1 and CDR2 from the germline V gene are SGDLS and YYNGEE. CDR3 length: 16 amino acids. With V trimmed by 4 bases and J by 4 bases, 9 bases remained unmatched. The chain's CDR3 is CASSPSGTSPYNEQFF. The CDR3 DNA reads TGTGCCAGCAGCCCGTCCGGGACTAGCCCTTACAATGAGCAGTTCTTC.

In its sample, this clonotype was seen once. The chain has TRBV9 and TRBJ2-7, with 10 bases aligning to TRBD2. The CDR3 covers 15 residues. J lost 0 bases, V lost 6 bases, and 6 bases had no gene match. CDR1 and CDR2 (germline): SGDLS, YYNGEE. CDR3 DNA sequence: TGTGCCAGCACCGAAGGACTAGCGGACTCCTACGAGCAGTACTTC. Translation gives CASTEGLADSYEQYF.

The rearrangement uses TRBV27 and TRBJ1-4; no reliable D call. Deletions cut 3 bases from V and 8 bases from J, with 16 bases between. Germline assignment: CDR1 MNHEY and CDR2 SMNVEV (reference sequence). The CDR3 has 15 amino acids. The CDR3 nucleotides read TGTGCCAGCAGTTTTAACCCCCCGACGGGAGAAAAACTGTTTTTT. Amino acids: CASSFNPPTGEKLFF.

The V and J genes are TRBV5-1 and TRBJ2-7, with unresolved D. V was cut by 2 bases and J by 2 bases, with 8 bases left in between. Germline V gene lookup returns CDR1 SGHRS and CDR2 YFSETQ. The CDR3 sequence is 13 residues long. For the CDR3, the DNA is TGCGCCAGCAGCTTTGACACGACCTACGAGCAGTACTTC. Translation: CASSFDTTYEQYF.

This clonotype has only one observation. CDR3 in amino acids: CASSLYGALQYF. The CDR3 DNA sequence: TGTGCCAGCAGTTTATACGGGGCCCTTCAGTACTTC. This chain connects TRBV28 to TRBJ2-5; TRBD1 or TRBD2 may be the D gene (5 bases each). V lost 1 base, J lost 11 bases, and 11 bases lay in between. This CDR3 is 12 amino acids long. The germline V gene encodes CDR1 MDHEN and CDR2 SYDVKM.

J is TRBJ2-1 and V is TRBV7-9; 11 bases agree with TRBD2. This CDR3 is 14 amino acids long. Germline CDR1 SEHNR, CDR2 FQNEAQ (reference sequence). With V trimmed by 6 bases and J by 12 bases, 10 bases remained unmatched. The CDR3 DNA is TGTGCCAGCAGACCCGGGACTAGCGGTTCGTGGCAGTTCTTC. This codes for CASRPGTSGSWQFF.

The table lists this clonotype with a count of one. The DNA of the CDR3 is TGTGCCAGCAGTTCCACCCTCCTCAGCGAGTACGAGCAGTACTTC. It encodes CASSSTLLSEYEQYF. V and J are TRBV28 and TRBJ2-7; D gene ambiguous. The V gene's germline CDR1 is MDHEN and CDR2 SYDVKM. This CDR3 comprises 15 residues. The V end was cut by 4 bases, the J end by 4 bases, with 17 bases between. Variable domain in full (rest from reference TRBV28 and TRBJ2-7): DVKVTQSSRYLVKRTGEKVFLECVQDMDHENMFWYRQDPGLGLRLIYFSYDVKMKEKGDIPEGYSVSREKKERFSLILESASTNQTSMYLCASSSTLLSEYEQYFGPGTRLTVT.

The chain couples TRBV29-1 to TRBJ2-1; the D gene is possibly TRBD2 (5 bases). The length of the CDR3 is 13 residues. Germline lookup yields CDR1 SQVTM and CDR2 ANQGSEA. Trimming removed 7 bases at V and 5 bases at J, with 15 bases between. For the CDR3, the DNA is TGCAGCGACGTCCTAGGACTTAACAATGAGCAGTTCTTC. Translated: CSDVLGLNNEQFF.

The V call is TRBV4-1, the J call TRBJ2-7; maybe TRBD2 (5 bases). The CDR3 consists of 14 residues. V gave up 3 bases and J gave up 3 bases, with 12 bases separating them. Germline V gene sequence: CDR1 MGHRA, CDR2 YSYEKL. The CDR3, as DNA: TGCGCCAGCAGCCAGATCACGGGGTTCTACGAGCAGTACTTC. Amino acid sequence: CASSQITGFYEQYF.

This clonotype was found a few times. This chain connects TRBV6-1 to TRBJ2-1; D is perhaps TRBD1 (6 bases). The germline V gene has CDR1 MNHNS and CDR2 SASEGT. The CDR3 consists of 14 residues. Trimming stripped 7 bases from V and 4 bases from J, with 14 bases between. CDR3 nucleotide sequence: TGTGCCAGCATCCAGGGGATCGGGTACAATGAGCAGTTCTTC. Amino acid sequence: CASIQGIGYNEQFF.

The CDR3 sequence: CASSLLRASTDTQYF. CDR3 in DNA: TGTGCCAGCAGCTTGTTGCGGGCGAGCACAGATACGCAGTATTTT. The gene calls are TRBV5-4 and TRBJ2-3, with D possibly being TRBD2 (5 bases). V was pared by 1 base and J by 0 bases, with 9 bases between. The germline CDR1 and CDR2 sequences are SGHNT and YYREEE (reference sequence). The length of the CDR3 is 15 residues.

This clonotype has only a few counts. The rearrangement joins TRBV27 to TRBJ2-5; TRBD1 might be the D (6 bases). The CDR3 length is 14 residues. Germline V gene data show CDR1 as MNHEY and CDR2 as SMNVEV (reference sequence). Trimming cost V 2 bases and J 4 bases, with 11 bases left between them. The CDR3 nucleotides are TGTGCCAGCAGTTTAATCGTGGGGGCAGAGACCCAGTACTTC. Residues: CASSLIVGAETQYF.

This clonotype was seen a single time. This chain links TRBV15 with TRBJ1-3, with D hard to call. Per germline, CDR1 LNHNV and CDR2 YYDKDF (reference sequence). The V end lost 5 bases, the J end lost 7 bases, and 18 bases lay between the germline ends. The CDR3 consists of 15 residues. The CDR3: CATSGRDRGGNTIYF. The CDR3 coding sequence is TGTGCCACCAGCGGCCGAGACCGGGGTGGGAACACCATATATTTT.

The CDR3 coding sequence is TGTGCCAGCAGCGGAACCGGGACAGGGAATGGGAAAGAGACCCAGTACTTC. Its translation is CASSGTGTGNGKETQYF. The chain joins TRBV7-9 to TRBJ2-5; 9 nucleotides agree with TRBD1. Germline trimming cut 5 bases from V and 3 bases from J; bases unmatched to any gene: 13. The V gene's germline CDR1 is SEHNR and CDR2 FQNEAQ (reference sequence). This CDR3 contains 17 residues.

This chain connects TRBV5-6 to TRBJ2-7, with D tentatively TRBD1 or TRBD2 (5 bases each). Per the germline V gene, CDR1 is SGHDT and CDR2 is YYEEEE. The CDR3 extends over 14 amino acids. Between the trimmed V and J ends, which lost 1 base and 2 bases, there was a span of 10 bases. The CDR3 spells CASSLFGTAYEQYF. Here the CDR3 DNA reads TGTGCCAGCAGCTTGTTTGGGACCGCCTACGAGCAGTACTTC.

This chain links TRBV6-1 with TRBJ2-1, with D perhaps being TRBD1 or TRBD2 (5 bases each). The germline V gene has CDR1 MNHNS and CDR2 SASEGT. V dropped 8 bases and J dropped 3 bases, with 20 bases sitting between them. The CDR3 is 16 amino acids. The CDR3 is CASGGLGEELYNEQFF. CDR3 coding DNA: TGTGCCAGCGGGGGTCTTGGAGAAGAGCTCTACAATGAGCAGTTCTTC.

Only a few counts were recorded for this clonotype. This chain joins TRBV7-6 and TRBJ2-7; 7 positions agree with TRBD2. V trimming: 5 bases; J trimming: 2 bases; junction bases outside the gene matches: 6. Germline-derived CDR1 and CDR2 are SGHVS and FNYEAQ. This CDR3 is 14 amino acids long. CDR3 coding DNA: TGTGCCAGCAGCCTAAGAAGCGGGACCTACGAGCAGTACTTC. It codes for CASSLRSGTYEQYF.

The rearrangement uses TRBV6-5 and TRBJ2-2, with D unresolved. Germline V CDR1 and CDR2: MNHEY, SVGAGI. Trimming took 0 bases from V and 8 from J, leaving 4 bases between them. The CDR3 extends over 12 amino acids. CDR3 in amino acids: CASSYSAGELFF. Here the CDR3 DNA reads TGTGCCAGCAGTTACTCCGCGGGGGAGCTGTTTTTT.

The chain employs TRBV27 and TRBJ2-3; TRBD2 agrees at 10 bases. The CDR3 length is 17 residues. In germline, CDR1 is MNHEY, CDR2 SMNVEV (reference sequence). Trimming cost V 6 bases and J 3 bases; bases outside gene matches: 12. The CDR3 DNA reads as TGTGCCAGCAGCCCACGAGCGGGAGGGCCAGTGACAGATACGCAGTATTTT. Translation: CASSPRAGGPVTDTQYF.

The chain combines TRBV5-8 with TRBJ2-6; tentative D call: TRBD1 (6 bases). The CDR3 totals 17 residues. Germline V CDR1 and CDR2: SGHTS, YDEGEE. Trimming removed 6 bases from V and 0 bases from J, with 16 bases in between. CDR3 residues: CASIPGHLISGANVLTF. In DNA form, the CDR3 reads TGTGCCAGCATCCCGGGACATCTAATCTCTGGGGCCAACGTCCTGACTTTC.

The V call is TRBV10-2, the J call TRBJ1-2, with D uncertain. CDR3 size: 12 residues. Germline V gene data show CDR1 as WSHSY and CDR2 as SAAADI. Trimming took off 0 bases at V and 9 bases at J, with 8 bases between the two ends. The CDR3 DNA sequence: TGCGCCAGCAGTGAGTCGAGAGTTAGCTACACCTTC. Translation gives CASSESRVSYTF.

V and J are TRBV20-1 and TRBJ1-1, with TRBD1 matching over 7 bases. The CDR3 extends over 13 amino acids. V lost 5 bases and J lost 0; bases outside the gene matches: 3. The germline V gene encodes CDR1 DFQATT and CDR2 SNEGSKA (reference sequence). CDR3 sequence: CSAADRLNTEAFF. The CDR3 region has the DNA TGCAGTGCTGCGGACAGGCTGAACACTGAAGCTTTCTTT.

The V and J genes are TRBV15 and TRBJ1-1; no clear D. CDR3 length: 14 amino acids. Germline V gene lookup returns CDR1 LNHNV and CDR2 YYDKDF (reference sequence). Deletions cut 4 bases from V and 4 bases from J, with 13 bases between. CDR3 in DNA: TGTGCCACCAGCACCTTCTTACGGGGCACTGAAGCTTTCTTT. Translation gives CATSTFLRGTEAFF.

This clonotype was seen a handful of times. The rearrangement links TRBV7-2 to TRBJ2-5; D remains ambiguous. V shed 3 bases and J shed 3 bases, with 14 bases lying between them. The CDR3 extends over 15 amino acids. Germline CDR1 and CDR2: SGHTA and FQGNSA. CDR3 residues: CASSFTSLQKETQYF. The CDR3 DNA reads TGTGCCAGCAGCTTTACATCCCTACAAAAAGAGACCCAGTACTTC.

The chain recombines TRBV4-1 with TRBJ1-5, with 7 bases aligning to TRBD1. In germline, CDR1 is MGHRA, CDR2 YSYEKL. This CDR3 has 15 amino acids. J gave up 7 bases and V 2 bases, and 8 bases lay outside the gene matches. The CDR3, as DNA: TGCGCCAGCAGCCAAAACAGGGACAGTCGCCAGCCCCAGCATTTT. Translation gives CASSQNRDSRQPQHF.

The rearrangement joins TRBV7-2 to TRBJ2-4; 8 positions agree with TRBD2. Germline trimming cut 1 base from V and 1 base from J; bases unmatched to any gene: 9. From germline, CDR1 is SGHTA and CDR2 FQGNSA. The CDR3 consists of 18 residues. CDR3 sequence: CASSLGRQREYAKNIQYF. CDR3 DNA: TGTGCCAGCAGCTTAGGGCGCCAGCGGGAGTATGCCAAAAACATTCAGTACTTC.